This T cell receptor beta chain was captured by sequencing in a study of radiotherapy plus CTLA-4 blockade in lung cancer. With regard to this clone: Its antigen is unidentified.

The assay was immunoSEQ multiplex PCR, and TCRdb's table has in-frame clones only and misses some. The sample has about 50,000 clones, 85% seen once; the top ten hold about a quarter. Points from the study as a whole: The study found tumor-derived TCR clones expanded in blood after radiotherapy plus ipilimumab.

Germline V gene data show CDR1 as SNHLY and CDR2 as FYNNEI. The V gene lost 8 bases and the J gene lost 1 base, with 12 bases spanning the gap. The CDR3 spans 14 residues. V usage is TRBV2 and J usage is TRBJ2-4; possible D gene TRBD2, 6 bases. This clonotype was obtained from a human donor with non-small cell lung cancer whose response to radiotherapy plus ipilimumab could not be evaluated. Sequencing used peripheral blood, obtained from a patient treated with radiotherapy plus ipilimumab. The CDR3 region is CASDDGGAKNIQYF. The CDR3 DNA sequence: TGTGCCAGCGACGATGGGGGGGCCAAAAACATTCAGTACTTC.